The clone carrying this T cell receptor (beta chain) counts as medium-sized (0.01 to 0.1%). What it binds is not known. Adaptor-ligated barcode primers were used to amplify TRBV12-4/TRBJ1-2 clonotypes. TCRdb re-called the multiplex PCR reads through MiXCR, storing one row per CDR3 protein. The data hold some 2,500 distinct CDR3 sequences, with approximately 5% observed a single time. Purified naive CD4+ T cells were depleted of CD25+ Tregs. V was clipped by 7 bases and J by 7 bases, with 19 bases between them. This CDR3 spans 14 amino acids. Study-wide points: The TCR gene usage of tumor memory CD4+ T cells clustered together with blood and lymph node memory CD4+ cells and with lymph node naive CD4+ cells. Greatest tumor Treg TCR overlap was with tumor naive CD4+ cells.

This chain links TRBV12-3 or TRBV12-4 with TRBJ1-2, with a tentative D call TRBD1 (6 bases). The sequenced material came from naive CD4+ T cells sorted from blood. The sample's subset: naive CD4+ T cells, CD4+CD45RA+CD25-. The receptor comes from a female donor with breast cancer. DNA for the CDR3: TGTGCCAGCAATCAACAGGGTGGCGGTAGTGGCTACACCTTC. Protein sequence: CASNQQGGGSGYTF.